This T cell receptor beta chain was found in a study of Ad26.COV2.S vaccination and SARS-CoV-2 variants. Background on the study: Enrolled in COV1001, the donor was in the Ad26.COV2.S trial arm, which received the vaccine. Once, or twice with 56 days between doses, Ad26.COV2.S was given intramuscularly.

CDR3 length: 19 residues. Germline lookup yields CDR1 LGHNA and CDR2 YSLEER. J was trimmed by 2 bases and V by 0 bases; bases with no gene match: 7. The data were produced by immunoSEQ multiplex PCR, yet TCRdb's version contains in-frame clones alone and is incomplete. Of around 450,000 clones listed, about 88% are singletons. General study findings and limits: Measurement of non-spike TCR breadth gave similar results in vaccine and placebo recipients.

Treatment: 19 received Ad26.COV2.S at low or high dose, single or two shots; several received placebo; per-sample allocation not given. Day 63 after the first injection of vaccine or placebo was the sampling time. With regard to this clone: The antigen is not known.

The sequence derives from a person between 18 and 60 years old who received the Ad26.COV2.S COVID-19 vaccine or a placebo. Material: peripheral blood, obtained in a trial of Ad26.COV2.S vaccine versus placebo. The genes are TRBV4-3 and TRBJ2-6; 10 nucleotides agree with TRBD1. CDR3 in amino acids: CASSQEPGQGKAGANVLTF. As DNA, the CDR3 is TGCGCCAGCAGCCAAGAACCGGGACAGGGGAAAGCTGGGGCCAACGTCCTGACTTTC.